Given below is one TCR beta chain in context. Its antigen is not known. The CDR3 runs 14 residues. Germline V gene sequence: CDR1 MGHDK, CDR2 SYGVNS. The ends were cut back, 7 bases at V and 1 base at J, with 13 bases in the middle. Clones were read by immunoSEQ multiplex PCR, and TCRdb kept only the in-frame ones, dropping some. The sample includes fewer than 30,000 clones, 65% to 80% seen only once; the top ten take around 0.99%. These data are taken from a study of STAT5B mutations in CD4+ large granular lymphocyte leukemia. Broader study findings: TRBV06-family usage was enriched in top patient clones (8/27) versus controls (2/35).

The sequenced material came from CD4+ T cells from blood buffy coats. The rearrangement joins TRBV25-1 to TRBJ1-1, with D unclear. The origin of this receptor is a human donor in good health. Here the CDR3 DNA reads TGTGCCAGCACAGGATCTTATTCGAACACTGAAGCTTTCTTT. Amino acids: CASTGSYSNTEAFF.